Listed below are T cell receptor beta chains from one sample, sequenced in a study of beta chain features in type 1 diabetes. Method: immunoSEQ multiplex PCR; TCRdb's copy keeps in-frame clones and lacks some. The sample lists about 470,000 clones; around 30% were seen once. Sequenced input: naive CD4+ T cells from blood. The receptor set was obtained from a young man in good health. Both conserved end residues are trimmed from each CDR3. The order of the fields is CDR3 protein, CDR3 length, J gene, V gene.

ASSPRQSSTDTQY | 13 | TRBJ2-3 | TRBV6-1
ASSIEHYYEQY | 11 | TRBJ2-7 | TRBV7-3
ASSQQRQQTQY | 11 | TRBJ2-5 | TRBV4-1
AIKDSSDTQY | 10 | TRBJ2-3 | TRBV10-3
ASSPILAGGEQY | 12 | TRBJ2-7 | TRBV18
ASSRTGGFTEAF | 12 | TRBJ1-1 | TRBV7-9
ASSLADPYEQY | 11 | TRBJ2-7 | TRBV7-9
ASSRDRAYEQY | 11 | TRBJ2-7 | TRBV5-4
SVVGGWNTEAF | 11 | TRBJ1-1 | TRBV29-1
SVDMTGANTEAF | 12 | TRBJ1-1 | TRBV29-1
ASSLEWASQETQY | 13 | TRBJ2-5 | TRBV7-2
ASSGYRVGTDTQY | 13 | TRBJ2-3 | TRBV7-9
ASSLTPGKTYEQY | 13 | TRBJ2-7 | TRBV5-1
ASTERTGLEKLF | 12 | TRBJ1-4 | TRBV28
ASSLYPDREAF | 11 | TRBJ1-1 | TRBV27
ASSPGLAGVPAVGEQF | 16 | TRBJ2-1 | TRBV4-2
ASSRRVAGDTDTQY | 14 | TRBJ2-3 | TRBV7-9
AWRPRLAEAF | 10 | TRBJ1-1 | TRBV30
ASSLYQPQH | 9 | TRBJ1-5 | TRBV27
ASSFSQTTDTQY | 12 | TRBJ2-3 | TRBV5-1
ASKLTGVNYGYT | 12 | TRBJ1-2 | TRBV2
ASGTGSGNTIY | 11 | TRBJ1-3 | TRBV25-1
ASSFRAENEKLF | 12 | TRBJ1-4 | TRBV7-8
SVARDRGRLNTEAF | 14 | TRBJ1-1 | TRBV29-1
AINSLAGYGYT | 11 | TRBJ1-2 | TRBV10-3
ASSRGQGANEQF | 12 | TRBJ2-1 | TRBV6-5
AWRQDTMNTEAF | 12 | TRBJ1-1 | TRBV30
ASSSRTGTSGPGAQY | 15 | TRBJ2-5 | TRBV7-2
ATSTQVNQPQH | 11 | TRBJ1-5 | TRBV15
ASSLEVGADEQF | 12 | TRBJ2-1 | TRBV7-2
ASSSPGGEKLF | 11 | TRBJ1-4 | TRBV7-2
ASSEGGGQETQY | 12 | TRBJ2-5 | TRBV28
ASNAGQGVGYT | 11 | TRBJ1-2 | TRBV28
ASSLGSYNEQF | 11 | TRBJ2-1 | TRBV11-2
AWSADRKNAEAF | 12 | TRBJ1-1 | TRBV30
ASSLEGLPGAETQY | 14 | TRBJ2-5 | TRBV7-8
ASSRFGANTGELF | 13 | TRBJ2-2 | TRBV27
ASSHIGLAPETQY | 13 | TRBJ2-5 | TRBV4-3
ASSPQDRVAF | 10 | TRBJ1-1 | TRBV18
ASSQDLRGQGGFNEQF | 16 | TRBJ2-1 | TRBV4-3
ASSLMTSGGFGTQY | 14 | TRBJ2-5 | TRBV7-6
ATSRGQYTYNEQF | 13 | TRBJ2-1 | TRBV15
ASSLDPGHSYEQY | 13 | TRBJ2-7 | TRBV11-2
ASSYSRGLETQY | 12 | TRBJ2-5 | TRBV6-6
AWRFPGGETQY | 11 | TRBJ2-5 | TRBV30
ASSPRAHQGETQY | 13 | TRBJ2-5 | TRBV7-3
ASSFSGTILY | 10 | TRBJ2-3 | TRBV7-9
ASSPERGVQETQY | 13 | TRBJ2-5 | TRBV9
AWSGQGNGNTIY | 12 | TRBJ1-3 | TRBV30
SVGGGSYNEQF | 11 | TRBJ2-1 | TRBV29-1
ASSPRVGWRETQY | 13 | TRBJ2-5 | TRBV18
ASSPRDRANTEAF | 13 | TRBJ1-1 | TRBV5-4
ASSTTSGRAFEQF | 13 | TRBJ2-1 | TRBV5-1
ASRATGRETQY | 11 | TRBJ2-5 | TRBV5-1
ASSYSAGGDQETQY | 14 | TRBJ2-5 | TRBV6-6